This T cell receptor (delta chain) stems from a study of gamma delta lymphoproliferative disorders and STAT genes. TCRdb reran clone calling via CATT on the multiplex PCR reads. The repertoire includes about 670 delta-chain clones, around 2.8% of them detected once, and 90% to 96% sits in the top ten. This CDR3 has 20 residues. V gave up 0 bases and J gave up 0 bases, with 17 bases separating them. CDR1 is GEAIGNYY, CDR2 EKD, per germline. The study, taken as a whole, reports: Vgamma9-JgammaP and Vdelta2-Ddelta3-Jdelta1 dominated major clones in indolent patients. Whether leukemic clones are public or private remains unconfirmed. Delta repertoires did not separate groups, but patient gamma repertoires clustered apart.

This clone is categorized as medium-sized (0.01 to 0.1%). Its antigen is as yet unknown. Only one base separates this from a far larger clonotype, so it likely reflects a read error. Within the sample, other DNA sequences also encode this same CDR3. Genomic DNA from isolated PBMCs served as the sequencing template. Sample: blood. The sequence derives from a human donor with gamma-delta T-cell large granular lymphocyte leukemia. V and J are TRDV2 and TRDJ3; D is possibly TRDD3 (6 bases). CDR3 in amino acids: CACDTSGGHPLSWDTRQMFF. DNA of the CDR3: TGTGCCTGTGACACCTCCGGGGGACATCCTCTCTCCTGGGACACCCGACAGATGTTTTTC.